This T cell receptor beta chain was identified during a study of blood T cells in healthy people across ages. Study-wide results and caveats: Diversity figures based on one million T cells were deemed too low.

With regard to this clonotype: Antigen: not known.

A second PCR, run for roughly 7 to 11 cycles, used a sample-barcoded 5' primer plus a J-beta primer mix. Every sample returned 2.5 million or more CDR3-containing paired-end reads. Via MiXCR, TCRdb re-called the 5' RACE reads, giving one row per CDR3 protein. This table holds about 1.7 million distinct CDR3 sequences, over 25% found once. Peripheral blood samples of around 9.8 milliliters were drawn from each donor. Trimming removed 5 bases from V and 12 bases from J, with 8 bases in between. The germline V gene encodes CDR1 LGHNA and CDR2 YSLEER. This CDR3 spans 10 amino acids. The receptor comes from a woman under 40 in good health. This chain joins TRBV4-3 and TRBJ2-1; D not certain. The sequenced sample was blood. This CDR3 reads CASSCQAQFF. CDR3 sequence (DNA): TGCGCCAGCAGCTGTCAGGCGCAGTTCTTC.